A single sample gave rise to the 3 T cell receptor beta chains below, sequenced in a study of blood T cell repertoires in acute mononucleosis. Data came from immunoSEQ multiplex PCR; TCRdb stores just in-frame clones and leaves some out. The sample gives over a thousand clones, more than 20% of which show up once; 30% to 35% is in the top ten. As for time point: convalescence about 6 months (5-8 months) after acute presentation (visit 7). The source material was EBV YVL epitope tetramer+ CD8+ T cells sorted from PBMCs, sampled during convalescence from infectious mononucleosis. Subset described: CD8 T cells binding a tetramer with EBV BRLF1 109-117 peptide (YVL-BR). These receptor sequences come from a woman aged 18-29 years with infectious mononucleosis caused by EBV.

Judged by abundance, this clone is large (0.1 to 1%). This specimen includes other DNA sequences encoding the same CDR3. V usage is TRBV29-1 and J usage is TRBJ2-7, with D tentatively TRBD1 or TRBD2 (5 bases each). This CDR3 has 13 residues. V lost 6 bases to trimming and J lost 4 bases, with 16 bases between them. Germline V gene data show CDR1 as SQVTM and CDR2 as ANQGSEA. DNA of the CDR3: TGCAGCGTCGGAGGCAGGGCACTGTACGAGCAGTACTTC. As protein: CSVGGRALYEQYF.

This clone appeared a few times. The chain combines TRBV6-5 with TRBJ2-3; no firm D call. Germline CDR1 is MNHEY and CDR2 is SVGAGI. V gave up 4 bases and J gave up 9 bases, with 20 bases separating them. This CDR3 comprises 15 residues. CDR3 coding DNA: TGTGCCAGCAGTTCCCTAATTGGGTCATCGTCGACGCAGTATTTT. It translates to CASSSLIGSSSTQYF.

The V and J genes are TRBV2 and TRBJ1-1; D remains ambiguous. This CDR3 spans 15 amino acids. V dropped 6 bases and J dropped 4 bases, with 18 bases sitting between them. Germline V CDR1 and CDR2: SNHLY, FYNNEI. The CDR3 DNA is TGTGCCAGCAGCTTAGGTACTCTTCTCGGCACTGAAGCTTTCTTT. This encodes CASSLGTLLGTEAFF.